This section outlines one TCR beta chain sequence together with its context. Germline V CDR1 and CDR2: SGHNT, YYREEE (reference sequence). The V end lost 4 bases, the J end lost 4 bases, and 5 bases lay between the germline ends. The CDR3 has 11 amino acids. This record comes from a study of control samples from healthy donors and cancer patients. Clones were read by immunoSEQ multiplex PCR, and TCRdb kept only the in-frame ones, dropping some. This sample has 60,000 to 80,000 clones; about 90% occur once, and the top ten carry 3% to 4.5%. J is TRBJ2-5 and V is TRBV5-4; D unresolved. Input material: blood. This sequence originates from a woman aged 45-59 years in good health. CDR3 sequence reads: CASSMGETQYF. DNA for the CDR3: TGTGCCAGCAGCATGGGAGAGACCCAGTACTTC.